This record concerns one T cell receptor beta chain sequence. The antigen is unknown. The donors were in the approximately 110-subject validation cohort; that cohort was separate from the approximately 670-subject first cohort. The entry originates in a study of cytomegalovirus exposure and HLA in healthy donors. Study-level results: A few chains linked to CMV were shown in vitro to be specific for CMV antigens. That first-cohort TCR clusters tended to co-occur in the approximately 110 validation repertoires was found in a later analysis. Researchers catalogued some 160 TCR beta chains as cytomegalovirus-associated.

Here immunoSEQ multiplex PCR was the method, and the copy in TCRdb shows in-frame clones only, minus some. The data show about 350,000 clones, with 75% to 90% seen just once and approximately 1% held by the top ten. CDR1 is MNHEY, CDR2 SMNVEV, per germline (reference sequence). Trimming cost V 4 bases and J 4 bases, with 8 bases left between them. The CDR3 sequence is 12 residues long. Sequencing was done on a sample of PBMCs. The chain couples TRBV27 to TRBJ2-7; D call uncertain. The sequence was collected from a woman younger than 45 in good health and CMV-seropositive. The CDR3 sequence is CASSSPFYEQYF. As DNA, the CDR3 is TGTGCCAGCAGTTCCCCTTTTTACGAGCAGTACTTC.